What follows are 12 T cell receptor beta chains derived from one specimen sequenced in a study of control samples from healthy donors and cancer patients. The assay was immunoSEQ multiplex PCR, and TCRdb's table has in-frame clones only and misses some. The sample contains about 98,000 clones, roughly four fifths of which appear only once. The sequenced sample consisted of blood. These receptors all come from a man aged 60-69 years in good health.

This clone was detected only a few times. The rearrangement joins TRBV6-2 or TRBV6-3 to TRBJ1-1; D is perhaps TRBD1 (6 bases). V lost 3 bases and J 1 base, leaving 15 bases between the germline ends. Germline loops: CDR1 MNHEY, CDR2 SVGEGT. CDR3 length: 16 residues. CDR3 region: CASSYDRRRGNTEAFF. CDR3 DNA sequence: TGTGCCAGCAGTTATGACAGGAGGCGAGGGAACACTGAAGCTTTCTTT.

This chain links TRBV9 with TRBJ2-3, with 9 positions matching TRBD2. V lost 10 bases, J lost 2 bases, and 14 bases stayed unmatched. CDR3 length: 16 amino acids. Looked up from germline, CDR1 is SGDLS and CDR2 is YYNGEE. CDR3 sequence reads: CAPRRAGGPSTDTQYF. The DNA for the CDR3 is TGTGCCCCACGTCGGGCGGGGGGGCCGTCCACAGATACGCAGTATTTT.

The V call is TRBV7-9, the J call TRBJ2-7; no reliable D call. V was cut by 4 bases and J by 7 bases, with 8 bases left in between. Germline CDR1 reads SEHNR; CDR2 reads FQNEAQ (reference sequence). The CDR3 consists of 11 residues. The CDR3: CASSSRWEQYF. CDR3 nucleotides: TGTGCCAGCAGCTCCAGGTGGGAGCAGTACTTC.

The rearrangement joins TRBV21-1 to TRBJ1-5. TRBV21-1 is flagged as a pseudogene. The CDR3 extends over 13 amino acids. CDR3 loop: CASKRGERQPQHF. CDR3 DNA: TGTGCCAGCAAGCGAGGGGAAAGACAGCCCCAGCATTTT.

The CDR3 spells CASSPGLAGVITDTQYF. The DNA of the CDR3 is TGTGCCAGCTCACCCGGACTAGCGGGGGTGATAACAGATACGCAGTATTTT. The chain uses TRBV18 and TRBJ2-3; 13 bases map to TRBD2. The germline V gene encodes CDR1 KGHSH and CDR2 LQKENI. V was clipped by 3 bases and J by 3 bases; unmatched bases: 6. The CDR3 runs 17 residues.

V and J are TRBV5-4 and TRBJ1-3; D is ambiguous. The ends were cut back, 0 bases at V and 0 bases at J, with 4 bases in the middle. CDR1 and CDR2 (germline): SGHNT, YYREEE (reference sequence). This CDR3 comprises 14 residues. CDR3 region: CASSLGDSGNTIYF. In DNA, the CDR3 is TGTGCCAGCAGCTTGGGGGACTCTGGAAACACCATATATTTT. Drawing the rest from reference TRBV5-4 and TRBJ1-3, the complete variable domain is ETGVTQSPTHLIKTRGQQVTLRCSSQSGHNTVSWYQQALGQGPQFIFQYYREEENGRGNFPPRFSGLQFPNYSSELNVNALELDDSALYLCASSLGDSGNTIYFGEGSWLTVV.

This CDR3 reads CASSEYRTGDYGYTF. In DNA form, the CDR3 reads TGTGCCAGCAGTGAATATCGGACAGGGGACTATGGCTACACCTTC. The rearrangement links TRBV2 to TRBJ1-2; 9 bases are shared with TRBD1. The CDR3 contains 15 residues. V lost 2 bases to trimming and J lost 3 bases; unmatched junction nucleotides: 4. The germline CDR1 and CDR2 sequences are SNHLY and FYNNEI.

The chain is built from TRBV6-5 and TRBJ2-7; the match to TRBD2 covers 11 bases. The CDR3 loop spans 14 amino acids. V was pared by 10 bases and J by 0 bases, with 5 bases of the junction left unmatched. Germline assignment: CDR1 MNHEY and CDR2 SVGAGI. For the CDR3, the DNA is TGTGCCACCACCGGGACTAGCGGCTCCTACGAGCAGTACTTC. It codes for CATTGTSGSYEQYF.

This clone was counted between two and nine times. This chain connects TRBV20-1 to TRBJ2-3; TRBD1 or TRBD2 may be the D gene (6 bases each). The CDR3 consists of 14 residues. Germline assignment: CDR1 DFQATT and CDR2 SNEGSKA (reference sequence). Trimming pared 3 bases from V and 0 bases from J, leaving 10 bases between. CDR3 residues: CSASWGASTDTQYF. The CDR3 region has the DNA TGCAGTGCTAGTTGGGGGGCCAGCACAGATACGCAGTATTTT.

V usage is TRBV6-4 and J usage is TRBJ2-1, with D tentatively TRBD2 (5 bases). Germline-derived CDR1 and CDR2 are MRHNA and SNTAGT. V lost 0 bases and J 2 bases, leaving 11 bases between the germline ends. The CDR3 runs to 16 residues. This CDR3 reads CASSDSVSGAYNEQFF. The CDR3 DNA follows: TGTGCCAGCAGTGACTCTGTAAGCGGAGCCTACAATGAGCAGTTCTTC.

Only one count was recorded for this clone. This sequence joins TRBV6-6 and TRBJ2-7; the match to TRBD2 covers 11 bases. After removal of 3 bases from V and 2 bases from J, the junction contained 6 bases not matched to a gene. The CDR3 loop spans 16 amino acids. From germline, CDR1 is MNHNY and CDR2 SVGAGI (reference sequence). In DNA form, the CDR3 reads TGTGCCAGCAGTTATTCACTAGCGGGGGCCCCCTACGAGCAGTACTTC. This translates into CASSYSLAGAPYEQYF.

The rearrangement links TRBV14 to TRBJ2-5, with D possibly called TRBD1 or TRBD2 (5 bases each). The CDR3 contains 14 residues. Trimming pared 1 base from V and 4 bases from J, leaving 10 bases between. Per the germline V gene, CDR1 is SGHDN and CDR2 is FVKESK. CDR3 region: CASSQGRGVETQYF. In DNA, the CDR3 is TGTGCCAGCAGCCAAGGCCGAGGGGTAGAGACCCAGTACTTC.